This T cell receptor (beta chain) was identified in a study of blood T cell repertoires in COVID-19. This CDR3 has 19 amino acids. Germline values: CDR1 SEHNR, CDR2 FQNEAQ (reference sequence). V lost 5 bases and J lost 4, with 29 bases in between. Methods used by the authors: Estimation of nucleated cell counts relied on the amplification of reference gene primers. This table comes from immunoSEQ multiplex PCR, and its TCRdb copy is limited to in-frame clones, with some not included. From that table come the V and J calls and clone size; the DNA was used to work out D and trimming. Found here are 300,000 to 400,000 clones, more than 80% of them singletons; the top ten hold about 1%.

The V gene is TRBV7-9, the J gene TRBJ1-2, with no clear D. This TCR came from a man in his late teens or twenties who had recovered from COVID-19. Source material: PBMCs or T cells enriched from blood (not recorded which). The CDR3 region has the DNA TGTGCCAGCAGCCGTGGGGAGGGTCTTGTAGTCGGCTTTAGCTATGGCTACACCTTC. Encoded protein: CASSRGEGLVVGFSYGYTF.